The clone carrying this TCR beta chain was counted ten times or more. Its antigen is unidentified. Using RNA transcripts as the source, TCR beta CDR3 regions were amplified. First-round RT-PCR targeting the TCR CDR3 was performed with the HTBI primer set. TCRdb independently ran MiXCR on the multiplex PCR reads; one entry per CDR3 protein. The sample records 500,000 or so distinct CDR3 sequences, 17% being singletons. The data derive from a study of T cells in Graves' hyperthyroidism and ophthalmopathy. Study findings and constraints: Blood shared most expanded thyroid clonotypes above 0.001.

Germline V CDR1 and CDR2: SQVTM, ANQGSEA. The CDR3 extends over 13 amino acids. Trimming took off 5 bases at V and 7 bases at J, with 15 bases between the two ends. Patients showing uncontrolled infection, other autoimmune disease, pregnancy or lactation were ineligible. The PBMCs studied were ones that came from about 10 ml fresh peripheral blood. The specimen sequenced was blood. The receptor was derived from a woman in her late teens or twenties with Graves' ophthalmopathy. This chain links TRBV29-1 with TRBJ2-1; tentatively, D is TRBD1 (5 bases). The CDR3 coding sequence is TGCAGCGTTTCCCAGGGTGTTGGGAATGAGCAGTTCTTC. Amino acid sequence: CSVSQGVGNEQFF.